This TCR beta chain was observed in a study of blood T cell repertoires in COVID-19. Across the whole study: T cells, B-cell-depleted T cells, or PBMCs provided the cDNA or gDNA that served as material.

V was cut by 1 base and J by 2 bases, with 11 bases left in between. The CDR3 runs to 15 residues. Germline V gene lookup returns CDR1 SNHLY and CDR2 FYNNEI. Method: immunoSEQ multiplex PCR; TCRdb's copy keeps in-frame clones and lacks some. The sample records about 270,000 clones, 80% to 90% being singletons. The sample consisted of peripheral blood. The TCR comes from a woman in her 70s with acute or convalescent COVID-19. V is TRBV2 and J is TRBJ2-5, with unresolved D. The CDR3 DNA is TGTGCCAGCAGTGAAGGCGTAACCCCACAAGAGACCCAGTACTTC. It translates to CASSEGVTPQETQYF.